These 3 T cell receptor beta chains were sequenced from one sample in a study of PD-L1 blockade in urothelial cancer. Some clones are missing from TCRdb's copy, which holds only in-frame ones; the method was immunoSEQ multiplex PCR. The table includes 55,000 to 85,000 clones, less than 90% detected once. Sequencing was performed on PBMCs, taken around atezolizumab (anti-PD-L1) treatment. These receptors originate from a man aged 60 to 75 with urothelial cancer.

This chain uses TRBV18 with TRBJ1-2, with 7 nucleotides matching TRBD1. With V trimmed by 4 bases and J by 5 bases, 7 bases remained unmatched. The germline gives CDR1 KGHSH, CDR2 LQKENI. The CDR3 has 14 residues. Written as DNA, the CDR3 is TGTGCCAGCTCACGGGACAGCGAGACATATGGCTACACCTTC. Protein sequence: CASSRDSETYGYTF. Full variable domain (missing parts from reference TRBV18 and TRBJ1-2): NAGVMQNPRHLVRRRGQEARLRCSPMKGHSHVYWYRQLPEEGLKFMVYLQKENIIDESGMPKERFSAEFPKEGPSILRIQQVVRGDSAAYFCASSRDSETYGYTFGSGTRLTVV.

This chain joins TRBV2 and TRBJ2-7, with 9 bases lining up with TRBD1. Germline CDR1 is SNHLY and CDR2 is FYNNEI. J gave up 6 bases and V 5 bases, and 14 bases lay outside the gene matches. The CDR3 consists of 16 residues. CDR3 DNA sequence: TGTGCCAGCAGTAAGAGAACCGGGACAGGGATGGGCGAGCAGTACTTC. Translation gives CASSKRTGTGMGEQYF.

V usage is TRBV7-9 and J usage is TRBJ2-3; 12 bases fit TRBD2. CDR3 size: 17 residues. J lost 4 bases, V lost 4 bases, and 9 bases had no gene match. The V gene's germline CDR1 is SEHNR and CDR2 FQNEAQ (reference sequence). In nucleotides, the CDR3 is TGTGCCAGCAGCTCAAGACTAGCGGGGGCTTGGGCAGATACGCAGTATTTT. Its protein is CASSSRLAGAWADTQYF.